The 4 T cell receptor beta chains in this list originate from one sample, sequenced in a study of CDR3 diversity in severe acne. TCRdb fed the PCR reads into MiXCR, producing one record per CDR3 protein. The sample shows approximately 84,000 distinct CDR3 sequences, around 53% of them seen only once. Sequences were obtained from blood. Every receptor here comes from a male donor in good health, without acne.

This clonotype showed up just a few times. This chain connects TRBV28 to TRBJ2-5; weak D call: TRBD2 (5 bases). The CDR3 has 14 amino acids. Looked up from germline, CDR1 is MDHEN and CDR2 is SYDVKM. The ends were cut back, 6 bases at V and 2 bases at J, with 13 bases in the middle. CDR3 coding DNA: TGTGCCAGCAGCTTCCTAGCAGATCAAGAGACCCAGTACTTC. Translation gives CASSFLADQETQYF.

Comment on this clonotype: The junction shows a germline mismatch at one end, possibly a read error. This chain links TRBV7-9 with TRBJ1-1; D is possibly TRBD1 (6 bases). The CDR3 runs 13 residues. Germline lookup yields CDR1 SEHNR and CDR2 FQNEAQ (reference sequence). The CDR3 loop is CASSLEGELEALF. As DNA, the CDR3 is TGTGCCAGCAGCTTAGAGGGGGAGTTGGAAGCTCTCTTT.

As regards this clonotype: An end of the junction differs from the germline gene, which may be a read error. V gene TRBV4-3 combines with J gene TRBJ1-5; no definite D call. Germline-derived CDR1 and CDR2 are LGHNA and YSLEER. The CDR3 spans 12 residues. CDR3 loop: CASSRTPGPRHF. CDR3 in DNA: TGCGCCAGCAGCCGAACCCCCGGACCCCGGCATTTT.

This clonotype was detected only once. This sequence joins TRBV6-5 and TRBJ1-2; the match to TRBD1 covers 7 bases. V lost 4 bases to trimming and J lost 2 bases; unmatched junction nucleotides: 7. From germline, CDR1 is MNHEY and CDR2 SVGAGI. The CDR3 runs 15 residues. DNA of the CDR3: TGTGCCAGCAGTTCCTCGGGACAGTTCAACTATGGCTACACCTTC. It is translated as CASSSSGQFNYGYTF.